These 17 T cell receptor beta chains came from one sample sequenced in a study of blood T cell repertoires in COVID-19 (dated by TCRdb to about 2020). The method was the immunoSEQ multiplex PCR assay. Entries here come from immuneACCESS through TCRdb and include only in-frame sequences with V and J called. Some clones fail to appear in such tables; in the studies checked, an unresolved V gene covers under half of the shortfall, and the cause of the remainder is unknown. The sample table shows more than 95,000 clones, and 80% to 90% are seen once. The biggest ten clones account for 3% to 3.5% of the sample. The sample was peripheral blood. Receptors originate from a human donor in a cohort sampled during active COVID-19.

The gene calls are TRBV27 and TRBJ1-6, with a weak D call TRBD1 (5 bases). Looked up from germline, CDR1 is MNHEY and CDR2 is SMNVEV (reference sequence). Trimming took 0 bases from V and 0 from J, leaving 12 bases between them. CDR3 length: 18 amino acids. CDR3 region: CASSLSHRSSSYNSPLHF. CDR3 nucleotides: TGTGCCAGCAGTTTATCCCACAGGTCCAGCTCCTATAATTCACCCCTCCACTTT.

The rearrangement links TRBV11-2 to TRBJ2-3; 12 bases align to TRBD2. Germline values: CDR1 SGHAT, CDR2 FQNNGV. V was clipped by 5 bases and J by 3 bases; unmatched bases: 9. This CDR3 is built from 17 residues. The CDR3 nucleotides are TGTGCCAGCAGCGCCCCCTCCGGGACTAGCGGGACAGATACGCAGTATTTT. Translation gives CASSAPSGTSGTDTQYF.

V is TRBV6-4 and J is TRBJ1-6; 8 bases are a match to TRBD1. Germline loops: CDR1 MRHNA, CDR2 SNTAGT. V was clipped by 6 bases and J by 7 bases; unmatched bases: 8. The CDR3 runs to 15 residues. CDR3: CASRAGQGWNSPLHF. The CDR3 DNA reads TGTGCCAGCAGGGCTGGACAGGGATGGAATTCACCCCTCCACTTT.

V usage is TRBV10-3 and J usage is TRBJ1-1; weak D call: TRBD1 (5 bases). The CDR3 contains 15 residues. The V gene's germline CDR1 is ENHRY and CDR2 SYGVKD. The V end was cut by 0 bases, the J end by 4 bases, with 12 bases between. The CDR3 DNA is TGTGCCATCAGTGAGTCGGGAGGGAGGGGCACTGAAGCTTTCTTT. This translates into CAISESGGRGTEAFF.

This rearrangement joins TRBV11-3 to TRBJ2-1; 10 nucleotides align to TRBD1. Trimming took 5 bases from V and 8 from J; bases not matched to a gene: 12. The germline V gene encodes CDR1 SGHNT and CDR2 YENEEA. The CDR3 has 16 amino acids. The CDR3 sequence is CASSPRAGQGGDEQFF. DNA for the CDR3: TGTGCCAGCAGCCCCCGGGCAGGACAGGGGGGCGATGAGCAGTTCTTC.

The chain combines TRBV6-6 with TRBJ1-5; 9 bases align to TRBD1. Germline-derived CDR1 and CDR2 are MNHNY and SVGAGI (reference sequence). V gave up 5 bases and J gave up 6 bases; unmatched junction bases: 5. This CDR3 comprises 14 residues. In nucleotides, the CDR3 is TGTGCCAGCAGTCCCTCGGACAGGGGTCAGCCCCAGCATTTT. Translation: CASSPSDRGQPQHF.

The gene calls are TRBV10-1 and TRBJ2-5, with D possibly being TRBD1 (6 bases). Germline-derived CDR1 and CDR2 are WNHNN and SYGVQD (reference sequence). The CDR3 covers 15 residues. Trimming removed 3 bases at V and 5 bases at J, with 16 bases between. Here the CDR3 DNA reads TGCGCCAGCAGTGACCATACAGGGTTGATGGAGACCCAGTACTTC. Amino acids: CASSDHTGLMETQYF.

The chain employs TRBV30 and TRBJ2-3, with 8 bases lining up with TRBD2. CDR3 length: 14 amino acids. Germline lookup yields CDR1 GTSNPN and CDR2 SVGIG (reference sequence). After removal of 3 bases from V and 3 bases from J, the junction contained 5 bases not matched to a gene. CDR3 DNA: TGTGCCTGGAGCGGGGGGGCCAAGACAGATACGCAGTATTTT. Translating it yields CAWSGGAKTDTQYF.

This sequence joins TRBV7-2 and TRBJ2-2, with 9 bases identical to TRBD2. This CDR3 region has 15 residues. Trimming at V came to 5 bases and at J to 5 bases, leaving 6 bases not matched to a gene. Germline CDR1 SGHTA, CDR2 FQGNSA. As DNA, the CDR3 is TGTGCCAGCAGCCTAATAGCGGGAGCTACCGGGGAGCTGTTTTTT. Translating it yields CASSLIAGATGELFF.

J is TRBJ2-3 and V is TRBV5-1, with 11 bases fitting TRBD2. Trimming cost V 4 bases and J 7 bases; bases outside gene matches: 11. The germline V gene has CDR1 SGHRS and CDR2 YFSETQ. This CDR3 has 16 residues. CDR3 region: CASSLTSASGGHTQYF. CDR3 DNA sequence: TGCGCCAGCAGCCTAACTTCGGCTAGCGGGGGGCATACGCAGTATTTT.

The chain is built from TRBV4-1 and TRBJ2-5, with D hard to call. CDR1 MGHRA and CDR2 YSYEKL come from the germline V gene. Deletions cut 4 bases from V and 1 base from J, with 10 bases between. The CDR3 is 14 residues long. The CDR3 loop reads CASSLNTFQETQYF. The DNA of the CDR3 is TGCGCCAGCAGCCTTAACACCTTCCAAGAGACCCAGTACTTC.

The rearrangement links TRBV9 to TRBJ2-1, with D tentatively TRBD1 (6 bases). V was trimmed by 4 bases and J by 5 bases, leaving 13 bases between them. Per germline, CDR1 SGDLS and CDR2 YYNGEE. The CDR3 runs 14 residues. CDR3 amino acids: CASSLGTLHNEQFF. DNA for the CDR3: TGTGCCAGCAGCCTCGGGACACTTCACAATGAGCAGTTCTTC.

This rearrangement joins TRBV9 to TRBJ1-1, with TRBD1 matching 11 bases. V shed 4 bases and J 6 bases; nucleotides not matched to a gene: 8. The germline V gene has CDR1 SGDLS and CDR2 YYNGEE. The CDR3 is 15 residues long. CDR3 residues: CASSPSGQGGAEAFF. The CDR3 DNA follows: TGTGCCAGCAGCCCTTCGGGACAGGGGGGGGCTGAAGCTTTCTTT.

The V call is TRBV5-6, the J call TRBJ1-1, with no clear D. V was cut by 3 bases and J by 4 bases, with 7 bases left in between. Germline values: CDR1 SGHDT, CDR2 YYEEEE. CDR3 length: 12 residues. The CDR3 loop is CASSSGSTEAFF. In DNA form, the CDR3 reads TGTGCCAGCAGCTCCGGGAGCACTGAAGCTTTCTTT.

This chain joins TRBV5-1 and TRBJ2-7, with 8 bases aligning to TRBD2. The CDR3 spans 18 residues. V was pared by 2 bases and J by 3 bases, with 16 bases of the junction left unmatched. Germline CDR1 SGHRS, CDR2 YFSETQ. This chain's CDR3 is CASSFQVELAEPIYEQYF. CDR3 coding DNA: TGCGCCAGCAGCTTCCAAGTCGAACTAGCGGAACCTATCTACGAGCAGTACTTC.

The chain joins TRBV9 to TRBJ1-1; no firm D call. This CDR3 region has 16 residues. V lost 3 bases and J 1 base, leaving 16 bases between the germline ends. Germline loops: CDR1 SGDLS, CDR2 YYNGEE. DNA for the CDR3: TGTGCCAGCAGCGCCCCCCTGACGGGAGCGAACACTGAAGCTTTCTTT. Its protein product is CASSAPLTGANTEAFF.

The chain couples TRBV30 to TRBJ1-2; no reliable D call. Deletions cut 1 base from V and 5 bases from J, with 8 bases between. The CDR3 contains 12 residues. The germline V gene has CDR1 GTSNPN and CDR2 SVGIG (reference sequence). CDR3 DNA sequence: TGTGCCTGGAGTGGAGGGTCTTATGGCTACACCTTC. It translates to CAWSGGSYGYTF.